Below are 19 T cell receptor beta chains sequenced from a single sample in a study of T cell repertoires in cytomegalovirus infection. MiXCR, applied by TCRdb to the reads, yields one record per CDR3 protein. The sample gives 640,000 or so distinct CDR3 sequences, 30% to 35% of which show up once; 15% to 20% is in the top ten. Their recognized antigens are unknown. The sequencing used cultured PBMCs, collected from culture after CMV antigen stimulation. These receptors all stem from a human donor in good health (CMV status not recorded). Some clones in this sample may be carry-over from other donors' samples.

The chain employs TRBV6-1 and TRBJ1-2, with unresolved D. V was clipped by 0 bases and J by 2 bases, with 7 bases between them. The CDR3 covers 14 residues. Germline assignment: CDR1 MNHNS and CDR2 SASEGT. As DNA, the CDR3 is TGTGCCAGCAGTGAAGCTGGGGTGAACTATGGCTACACCTTC. This translates into CASSEAGVNYGYTF.

Note on this clonotype: Given a much more abundant clone one base away, this may be a read error. The rearrangement links TRBV16 to TRBJ1-6; D call uncertain. V lost 0 bases to trimming and J lost 7 bases, with 4 bases between them. Per the germline V gene, CDR1 is KGHSY and CDR2 is FQNENV. CDR3 size: 13 residues. For the CDR3, the DNA is TGTGCCAGCAGCCAATCGATGAATTCACCCCTCCACTTT. As protein: CASSQSMNSPLHF. The full variable domain, with the rest looked up from reference TRBV16 and TRBJ1-6, is GEEVAQTPKHLVRGEGQKAKLYCAPIKGHSYVFWYQQVLKNEFKFLISFQNENVFDETGMPKERFSAKCLPNSPCSLEIQATKLEDSAVYFCASSQSMNSPLHFGNGTRLTVT.

Remarks on this clonotype: At one of its ends the junction is not consistent with the germline gene, which may arise from a read error. This chain links TRBV6-2 or TRBV6-3 with TRBJ1-1; possibly TRBD1 for D (6 bases). Germline lookup yields CDR1 MNHEY and CDR2 SVGEGT. This CDR3 has 13 amino acids. The CDR3 bases are TGTGCCAGCACTTACCGACAGGAGGGGGAAGCTTTCTTT. This translates into CASTYRQEGEAFF.

This chain links TRBV28 with TRBJ1-2, with a tentative D call TRBD1 (5 bases). This CDR3 is 13 amino acids long. V was pared by 7 bases and J by 1 base, with 10 bases between. The germline V gene encodes CDR1 MDHEN and CDR2 SYDVKM. CDR3 residues: CASNQGNNYGYTF. The CDR3 coding sequence is TGTGCCAGCAATCAGGGAAATAACTATGGCTACACCTTC.

The CDR3: CASSLGGVGANVLTF. CDR3 nucleotide sequence: TGTGCCAGCAGCTTAGGGGGAGTTGGGGCCAACGTCCTGACTTTC. The rearrangement joins TRBV7-9 to TRBJ2-6, with D possibly matching TRBD2 (5 bases). Trimming pared 1 base from V and 3 bases from J, leaving 7 bases between. This CDR3 contains 15 residues. The germline V gene encodes CDR1 SEHNR and CDR2 FQNEAQ (reference sequence).

The chain employs TRBV7-2 and TRBJ2-5, with D tentatively TRBD2 (5 bases). CDR3 length equals 16 residues. V shed 5 bases and J shed 4 bases, with 20 bases lying between them. Germline CDR1 SGHTA, CDR2 FQGNSA. CDR3 sequence: CASSPRRVHLRETQYF. The CDR3 coding sequence is TGTGCCAGCAGCCCCAGGCGGGTCCACCTGAGAGAGACCCAGTACTTC.

In regard to this clonotype: At one of its ends the junction is not consistent with the germline gene, which may arise from a read error. J is TRBJ2-3 and V is TRBV4-1; D unresolved. The CDR3 totals 12 residues. Germline V gene lookup returns CDR1 MGHRA and CDR2 YSYEKL. The CDR3 region is CASSQDRVVRYF. For the CDR3, the DNA is TGTGCCAGCAGCCAAGATCGGGTGGTTCGGTATTTT.

The chain uses TRBV7-9 and TRBJ1-1; the D is unclear. Trimming took 3 bases from V and 8 from J, leaving 10 bases between them. This CDR3 contains 12 residues. Germline CDR1 and CDR2: SEHNR and FQNEAQ (reference sequence). The DNA for the CDR3 is TGTGCCAGCAGCTTTTCTTGGTCGGAAGCTTTCTTT. It is translated as CASSFSWSEAFF. Full variable domain (remainder filled in from reference TRBV7-9 and TRBJ1-1): DTGVSQNPRHKITKRGQNVTFRCDPISEHNRLYWYRQTLGQGPEFLTYFQNEAQLEKSRLLSDRFSAERPKGSFSTLEIQRTEQGDSAMYLCASSFSWSEAFFGQGTRLTVV.

In its sample, this clonotype was seen a few times. The chain couples TRBV7-9 to TRBJ2-1, with 12 bases identical to TRBD2. Per the germline V gene, CDR1 is SEHNR and CDR2 is FQNEAQ (reference sequence). The CDR3 contains 16 residues. V trimming: 5 bases; J trimming: 6 bases; junction bases outside the gene matches: 8. In nucleotides, the CDR3 is TGTGCCAGCAGCCCCCTAGCGGGAGGGCCCAGCAATGAGCAGTTCTTC. Its protein is CASSPLAGGPSNEQFF.

This clonotype was counted a few times. This chain joins TRBV6-1 and TRBJ2-1; 10 nucleotides line up with TRBD2. Germline V CDR1 and CDR2: MNHNS, SASEGT. The CDR3 runs to 13 residues. J gave up 8 bases and V 9 bases, and 7 bases lay outside the gene matches. The CDR3 region is CASRLAGRDEQFF. The DNA of the CDR3 is TGTGCCAGTAGACTAGCGGGTCGCGATGAGCAGTTCTTC.

This clonotype was picked up a small number of times. The chain couples TRBV27 to TRBJ1-1; D is perhaps TRBD1 (6 bases). The CDR3 length is 13 residues. Germline V CDR1 and CDR2: MNHEY, SMNVEV (reference sequence). V was cut by 5 bases and J by 11 bases, with 18 bases left in between. CDR3 loop: CASSAYGGATAFF. In DNA form, the CDR3 reads TGTGCCAGCAGTGCCTATGGGGGGGCCACGGCTTTCTTT.

The V call is TRBV20-1, the J call TRBJ2-7, with D unresolved. CDR1 is DFQATT and CDR2 is SNEGSKA in the germline V gene (reference sequence). There are 11 residues in the CDR3. Trimming took 4 bases from V and 1 from J, leaving 5 bases between them. CDR3 amino acids: CSAKSSYEQYF. The CDR3 region has the DNA TGCAGTGCTAAATCTTCCTACGAGCAGTACTTC.

The chain has TRBV12-3 or TRBV12-4 and TRBJ1-1; the D is unclear. The CDR3 contains 16 residues. Trimming left V 5 bases short and J 0 bases short, with 16 bases between. The CDR3 sequence: CASSKRTGPLNTEAFF. CDR3 DNA sequence: TGTGCCAGCAGTAAAAGGACCGGGCCTCTGAACACTGAAGCTTTCTTT.

V and J are TRBV27 and TRBJ2-3; 9 nucleotides agree with TRBD1. This CDR3 is 16 amino acids long. CDR1 and CDR2 (germline): MNHEY, SMNVEV (reference sequence). V lost 5 bases, J lost 6 bases, and 12 bases stayed unmatched. The CDR3 here is CASSPGTGWFGDTQYF. In DNA form, the CDR3 reads TGTGCCAGCAGTCCCGGGACAGGGTGGTTTGGTGATACGCAGTATTTT.

The chain links TRBV7-3 to TRBJ1-3; D gene uncertain. This CDR3 comprises 13 residues. Trimming left V 0 bases short and J 8 bases short, with 8 bases between. CDR1 SGHTA and CDR2 FQGTGA come from the germline V gene. The CDR3 here is CASSLTIDYTIYF. CDR3 sequence (DNA): TGTGCCAGCAGCTTAACAATCGACTACACCATATATTTT.

The table lists this clonotype with a few counts. The chain is built from TRBV7-9 and TRBJ1-2, with 9 positions matching TRBD1. V trimming: 5 bases; J trimming: 6 bases; junction bases outside the gene matches: 7. Germline CDR1 is SEHNR and CDR2 is FQNEAQ (reference sequence). The CDR3 contains 14 residues. The CDR3 DNA is TGTGCCAGCAGCCCGGACAGGGGTTTCCATGGCTACACCTTC. Translating gives CASSPDRGFHGYTF.

V is TRBV2 and J is TRBJ1-2, with TRBD1 identical over 7 bases. CDR1 SNHLY and CDR2 FYNNEI come from the germline V gene. V was pared by 6 bases and J by 2 bases, with 3 bases of the junction left unmatched. The length of the CDR3 is 13 residues. In DNA form, the CDR3 reads TGTGCCAGCAGAAGGGGGCAGAACTATGGCTACACCTTC. Translating it yields CASRRGQNYGYTF.

This rearrangement joins TRBV20-1 to TRBJ1-1, with 7 nucleotides matching TRBD1. Germline assignment: CDR1 DFQATT and CDR2 SNEGSKA (reference sequence). V lost 6 bases and J lost 11; bases outside the gene matches: 9. CDR3 length: 11 amino acids. The DNA for the CDR3 is TGCAGTGCGAGTAAACAGGGGATTGCTTTCTTT. It translates to CSASKQGIAFF.

The CDR3 spells CSAEQGRLAKNIQYF. DNA for the CDR3: TGCAGTGCAGAACAGGGGCGATTAGCCAAAAACATTCAGTACTTC. The chain links TRBV20-1 to TRBJ2-4; 7 nucleotides match TRBD1. Germline V gene sequence: CDR1 DFQATT, CDR2 SNEGSKA (reference sequence). The CDR3 covers 15 residues. Unmatched junction bases numbered 8, after V lost 6 bases and J lost 0 bases.